The 15 T cell receptor beta chains below were found in one sample sequenced in a study of shared clonotypes between healthy human individuals. Using immunoSEQ multiplex PCR, the repertoire was profiled, and TCRdb retains in-frame clones only, with some absent. The table shows 2 million to 2.5 million clones, with less than 95% occurring only once. Sequencing was performed on naive CD4+ T cells from PBMCs. Noted subset: CD45RA+ positively selected. The receptors were sampled from a man in his late teens or twenties in good health. Some clones in this sample may be carry-over from other donors' samples.

The sample holds one count of this clone. CDR3 DNA sequence: TGTGCCAGCAGTTTATTCGAGACTACCGGGTACAATGAGCAGTTCTTC. Amino acid sequence: CASSLFETTGYNEQFF. The chain uses TRBV28 and TRBJ2-1; D is perhaps TRBD2 (5 bases). The CDR3 runs 16 residues. The germline gives CDR1 MDHEN, CDR2 SYDVKM. Trimming stripped 1 base from V and 4 bases from J, with 14 bases between.

This clone has a handful of counts. The sample contains more than one DNA sequence encoding this CDR3. This chain links TRBV7-3 with TRBJ1-1; D remains ambiguous. The CDR3 spans 13 residues. Trimming pared 2 bases from V and 1 base from J, leaving 5 bases between. Germline CDR1 SGHTA, CDR2 FQGTGA. CDR3 coding DNA: TGTGCCAGCAGCTTACAGCCGAACACTGAAGCTTTCTTT. This gives the protein CASSLQPNTEAFF.

For this clone: A much larger clone lies one base from this, so it may be a read error. The J gene is TRBJ1-1, the V gene TRBV27, with D tentatively TRBD1 (6 bases). The CDR3 runs 13 residues. Trimming took off 6 bases at V and 1 base at J, with 9 bases between the two ends. Looked up from germline, CDR1 is MNHEY and CDR2 is SMNVEV (reference sequence). The CDR3 here is CASSQGQNTEAFF. The CDR3 nucleotides are TGTGCCAGCAGCCAGGGACAGAACACTGAAGCTTTCTTT.

The chain joins TRBV6-5 to TRBJ2-7; the D gene is possibly TRBD1 (7 bases). The V end was cut by 1 base, the J end by 4 bases, with 11 bases between. CDR1 and CDR2 from the germline V gene are MNHEY and SVGAGI. The CDR3 runs 14 residues. The CDR3 coding sequence is TGTGCCAGCAGTTACTACTCAGGGGGGTACGAGCAGTACTTC. Translating gives CASSYYSGGYEQYF.

On this clone: Other DNA sequences of this sample code for an identical CDR3. The genes are TRBV18 and TRBJ2-3; no firm D call. The length of the CDR3 is 13 residues. Per germline, CDR1 KGHSH and CDR2 LQKENI. V gave up 6 bases and J gave up 1 base, with 8 bases separating them. CDR3 DNA sequence: TGTGCCAGCTCTCCCCCGGGCACAGATACGCAGTATTTT. Translated, it gives CASSPPGTDTQYF.

For this clone: The sample has other DNA sequences that encode this CDR3 too. The V call is TRBV5-1, the J call TRBJ2-1, with 12 bases aligning to TRBD2. This CDR3 region has 16 residues. From germline, CDR1 is SGHRS and CDR2 YFSETQ. Trimming at V came to 3 bases and at J to 2 bases, leaving 3 bases not matched to a gene. The CDR3 DNA reads TGCGCCAGCAGCTGGGGACTAGCGGGCACCTACAATGAGCAGTTCTTC. It specifies CASSWGLAGTYNEQFF. Filled out from reference TRBV5-1 and TRBJ2-1, the complete variable domain reads KAGVTQTPRYLIKTRGQQVTLSCSPISGHRSVSWYQQTPGQGLQFLFEYFSETQRNKGNFPGRFSGRQFSNSRSEMNVSTLELGDSALYLCASSWGLAGTYNEQFFGPGTRLTVL.

The J gene is TRBJ2-7, the V gene TRBV6-1; either TRBD1 or TRBD2 may supply D (5 bases each). V was shortened by 2 bases and J by 3 bases, with 14 bases between the two germline ends. Germline loops: CDR1 MNHNS, CDR2 SASEGT. The CDR3 runs to 15 residues. The CDR3 sequence: CASSEMGPGGYEQYF. CDR3 coding DNA: TGTGCCAGCAGTGAAATGGGACCAGGCGGCTACGAGCAGTACTTC.

The chain recombines TRBV28 with TRBJ2-1, with D possibly being TRBD1 (6 bases). V was cut by 5 bases and J by 6 bases, with 17 bases left in between. Germline CDR1 reads MDHEN; CDR2 reads SYDVKM. This CDR3 is 15 amino acids long. CDR3 coding DNA: TGTGCCAGCAGTAAACAGTCCCTGGGGGCCAATGAGCAGTTCTTC. Protein sequence: CASSKQSLGANEQFF.

The chain recombines TRBV18 with TRBJ1-1; D unclear. The germline V gene has CDR1 KGHSH and CDR2 LQKENI. V lost 5 bases, J lost 4 bases, and 5 bases lay in between. This CDR3 is built from 11 residues. CDR3 sequence reads: CASSDLTEAFF. In DNA form, the CDR3 reads TGTGCCAGCTCAGATCTCACTGAAGCTTTCTTT.

The chain combines TRBV7-7 with TRBJ2-3; the D is unclear. This CDR3 has 14 residues. The germline V and J ends were trimmed by 5 bases and 1 base, with 10 bases remaining between them. Germline CDR1 is SSHAT and CDR2 is FNYEAQ (reference sequence). The CDR3 nucleotides are TGTGCCAGCAGCAGGTCCTACCGCACAGATACGCAGTATTTT. Translation: CASSRSYRTDTQYF.

J is TRBJ2-7 and V is TRBV27, with TRBD1 matching over 9 bases. Germline CDR1 and CDR2: MNHEY and SMNVEV (reference sequence). Trimming took 4 bases from V and 4 from J; bases not matched to a gene: 14. The CDR3 runs 17 residues. This CDR3 reads CASSSLGRGQGIYEQYF. For the CDR3, the DNA is TGTGCCAGCAGTTCGCTCGGTCGTGGACAGGGGATTTACGAGCAGTACTTC.

The rearrangement joins TRBV27 to TRBJ2-2; maybe TRBD1 (6 bases). Trimming removed 10 bases at V and 6 bases at J, with 18 bases between. The CDR3 contains 14 residues. Germline loops: CDR1 MNHEY, CDR2 SMNVEV (reference sequence). As DNA, the CDR3 is TGTGCCACCGCCATTACAGGGTTACCCGGGGAGCTGTTTTTT. Residues: CATAITGLPGELFF.

The chain has TRBV28 and TRBJ1-5; tentative D call: TRBD1 (6 bases). Germline V lookup: CDR1 MDHEN, CDR2 SYDVKM. This CDR3 has 14 amino acids. Trimming shortened V by 3 bases and J by 5 bases, and 11 bases separated the two germline ends. CDR3 loop: CASSFGGSYQPQHF. In DNA, the CDR3 is TGTGCCAGCAGTTTTGGGGGCAGCTATCAGCCCCAGCATTTT.

As DNA, the CDR3 is TGCAGCGAGGGTTCGGTCAACTATGGCTACACCTTC. It is translated as CSEGSVNYGYTF. The rearrangement uses TRBV29-1 and TRBJ1-2; D is undetermined. This CDR3 comprises 12 residues. V dropped 7 bases and J dropped 2 bases, with 11 bases sitting between them. The germline CDR1 and CDR2 sequences are SQVTM and ANQGSEA.

The CDR3 sequence is CASRPPGLELNNEQFF. The CDR3 bases are TGTGCCAGCAGACCTCCGGGACTAGAATTAAACAATGAGCAGTTCTTC. This sequence joins TRBV7-2 and TRBJ2-1; 8 bases align to TRBD2. V dropped 6 bases and J dropped 5; count of bases not matched to a gene: 12. The germline V gene has CDR1 SGHTA and CDR2 FQGNSA. This CDR3 contains 16 residues.